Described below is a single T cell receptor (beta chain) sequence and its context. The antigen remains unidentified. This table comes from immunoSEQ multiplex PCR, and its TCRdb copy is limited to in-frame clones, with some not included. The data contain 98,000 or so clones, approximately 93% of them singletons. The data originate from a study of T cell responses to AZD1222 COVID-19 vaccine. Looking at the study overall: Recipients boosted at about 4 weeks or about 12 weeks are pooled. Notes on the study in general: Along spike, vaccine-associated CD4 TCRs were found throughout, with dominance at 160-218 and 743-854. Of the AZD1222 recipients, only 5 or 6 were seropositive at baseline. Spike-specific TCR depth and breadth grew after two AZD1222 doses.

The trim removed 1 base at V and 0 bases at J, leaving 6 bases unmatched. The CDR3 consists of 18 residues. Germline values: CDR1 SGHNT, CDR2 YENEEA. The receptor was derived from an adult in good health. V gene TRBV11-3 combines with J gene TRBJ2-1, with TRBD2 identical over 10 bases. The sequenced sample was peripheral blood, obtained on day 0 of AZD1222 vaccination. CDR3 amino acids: CASSLGLLAGVSYNEQFF. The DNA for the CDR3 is TGTGCCAGCAGCTTAGGTCTCCTAGCGGGAGTCTCCTACAATGAGCAGTTCTTC.